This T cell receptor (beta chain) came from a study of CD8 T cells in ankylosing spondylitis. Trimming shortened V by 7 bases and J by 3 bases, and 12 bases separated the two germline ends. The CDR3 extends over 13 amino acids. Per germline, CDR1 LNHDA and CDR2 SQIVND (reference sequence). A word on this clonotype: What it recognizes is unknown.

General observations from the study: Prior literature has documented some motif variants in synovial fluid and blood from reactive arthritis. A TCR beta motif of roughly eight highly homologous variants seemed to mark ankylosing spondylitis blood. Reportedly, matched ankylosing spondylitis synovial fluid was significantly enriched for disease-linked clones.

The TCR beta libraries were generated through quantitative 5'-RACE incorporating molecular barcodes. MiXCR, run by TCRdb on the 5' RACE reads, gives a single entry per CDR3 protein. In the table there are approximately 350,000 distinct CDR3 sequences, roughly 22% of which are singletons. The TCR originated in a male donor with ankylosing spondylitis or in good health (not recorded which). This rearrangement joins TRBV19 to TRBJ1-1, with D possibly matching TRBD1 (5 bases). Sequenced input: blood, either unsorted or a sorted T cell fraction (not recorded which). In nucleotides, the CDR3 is TGTGCCAGTAAGAGGGGTCTAGACACTGAAGCTTTCTTT. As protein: CASKRGLDTEAFF.